Sequencing of this T cell receptor (beta chain) was carried out in a study of cytomegalovirus exposure and HLA in healthy donors. Overall study findings and caveats: It was reportedly the case that the classifier diagnosed cytomegalovirus status with high specificity and sensitivity. DRB1 had the most TCR associations and HLA-C the fewest, a later analysis found, with rates varying by HLA locus.

The donors gave bone marrow, and they were healthy. Turning to this clone: Its antigen is still unknown.

Germline V CDR1 and CDR2: LNHNV, YYDKDF (reference sequence). The CDR3 consists of 14 residues. V lost 2 bases, J lost 10 bases, and 15 bases lay in between. In the PCR, 60 Vbeta and 13 Jbeta primers were used. Generated by immunoSEQ multiplex PCR, the TCRdb table keeps only in-frame clones and is missing some. The profile shows approximately 150,000 clones, about four fifths of them singletons. The clonotype originates from a young man in good health and CMV-seronegative. The gene calls are TRBV15 and TRBJ2-1, with a weak D call TRBD2 (5 bases). Material for sequencing was PBMCs. DNA of the CDR3: TGTGCCACCAGCAGACCAATCTCCGGGATAGAGCAGTTCTTC. Amino acid sequence: CATSRPISGIEQFF. The variable domain in full, with the rest retrieved from reference TRBV15 and TRBJ2-1, is DAMVIQNPRYQVTQFGKPVTLSCSQTLNHNVMYWYQQKSSQAPKLLFHYYDKDFNNEADTPDNFQSRRPNTSFCFLDIRSPGLGDTAMYLCATSRPISGIEQFFGPGTRLTVL.